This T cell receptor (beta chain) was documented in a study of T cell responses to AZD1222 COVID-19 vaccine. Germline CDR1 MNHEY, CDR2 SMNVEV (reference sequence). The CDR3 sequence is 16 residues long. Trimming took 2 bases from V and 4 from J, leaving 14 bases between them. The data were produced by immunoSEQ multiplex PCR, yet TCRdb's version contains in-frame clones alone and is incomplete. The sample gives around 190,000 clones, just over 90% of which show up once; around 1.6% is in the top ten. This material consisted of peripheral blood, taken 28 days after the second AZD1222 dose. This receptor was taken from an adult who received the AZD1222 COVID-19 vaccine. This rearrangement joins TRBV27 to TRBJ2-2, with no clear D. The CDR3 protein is CASSLLQSGGTGELFF. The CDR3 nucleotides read TGTGCCAGCAGTTTACTACAATCGGGTGGCACCGGGGAGCTGTTTTTT.